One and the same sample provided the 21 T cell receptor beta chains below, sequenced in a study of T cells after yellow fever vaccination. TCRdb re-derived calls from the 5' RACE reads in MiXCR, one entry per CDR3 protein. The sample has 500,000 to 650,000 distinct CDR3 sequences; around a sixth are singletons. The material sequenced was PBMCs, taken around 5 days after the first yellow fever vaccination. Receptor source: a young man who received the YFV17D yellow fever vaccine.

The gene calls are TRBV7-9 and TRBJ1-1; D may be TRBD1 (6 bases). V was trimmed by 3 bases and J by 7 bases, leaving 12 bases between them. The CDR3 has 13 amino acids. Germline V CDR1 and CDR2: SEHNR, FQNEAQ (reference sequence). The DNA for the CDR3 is TGTGCCAGCAGCTTTTCTTCAGGGGATGAAGCTTTCTTT. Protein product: CASSFSSGDEAFF.

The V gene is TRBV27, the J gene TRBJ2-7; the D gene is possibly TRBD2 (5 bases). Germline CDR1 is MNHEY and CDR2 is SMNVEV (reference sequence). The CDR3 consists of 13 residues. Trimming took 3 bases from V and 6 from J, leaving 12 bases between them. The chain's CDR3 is CASSFIFEGEQYF. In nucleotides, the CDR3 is TGTGCCAGCAGTTTCATCTTTGAGGGCGAGCAGTACTTC.

CDR3 loop: CASSQVTGGNNEQFF. The CDR3 nucleotides are TGCGCCAGCAGCCAAGTTACGGGGGGGAATAATGAGCAGTTCTTC. The V call is TRBV4-3, the J call TRBJ2-1; 8 nucleotides match TRBD2. The CDR3 covers 15 residues. Unmatched junction bases numbered 6, after V lost 1 base and J lost 7 bases. Per the germline V gene, CDR1 is LGHNA and CDR2 is YSLEER.

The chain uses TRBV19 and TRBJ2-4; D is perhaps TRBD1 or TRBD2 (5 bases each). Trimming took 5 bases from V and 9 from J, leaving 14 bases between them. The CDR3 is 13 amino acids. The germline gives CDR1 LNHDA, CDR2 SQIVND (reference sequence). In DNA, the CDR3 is TGTGCCAGTAGTCCTTGGGGGTCAGGCATTCAGTACTTC. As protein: CASSPWGSGIQYF.

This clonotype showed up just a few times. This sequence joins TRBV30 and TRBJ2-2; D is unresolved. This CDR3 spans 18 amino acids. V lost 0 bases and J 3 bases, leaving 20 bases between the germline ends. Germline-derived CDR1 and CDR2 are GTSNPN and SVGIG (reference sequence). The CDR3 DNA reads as TGTGCCTGGAGTGTATCCCATGGCTACACCCGATACACCGGGGAGCTGTTTTTT. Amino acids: CAWSVSHGYTRYTGELFF. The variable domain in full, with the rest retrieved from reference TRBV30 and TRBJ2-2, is SQTIHQWPATLVQPVGSPLSLECTVEGTSNPNLYWYRQAAGRGLQLLFYSVGIGQISSEVPQNLSASRPQDRQFILSSKKLLLSDSGFYLCAWSVSHGYTRYTGELFFGEGSRLTVL.

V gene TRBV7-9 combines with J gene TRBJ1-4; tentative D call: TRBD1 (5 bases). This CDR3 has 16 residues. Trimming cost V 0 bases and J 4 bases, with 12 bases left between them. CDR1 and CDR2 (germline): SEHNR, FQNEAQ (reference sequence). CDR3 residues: CASSLALGTGNEKLFF. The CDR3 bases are TGTGCCAGCAGCTTAGCGTTAGGGACCGGTAATGAAAAACTGTTTTTT.

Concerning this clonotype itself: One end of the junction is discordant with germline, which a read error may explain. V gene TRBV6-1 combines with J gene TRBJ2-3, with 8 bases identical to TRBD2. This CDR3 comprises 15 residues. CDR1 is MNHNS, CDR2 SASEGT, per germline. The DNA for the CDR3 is TGTGCCAGCAGTCAAGCGGGGGTAGGCGTCGATACGCAGTATTTT. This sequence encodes CASSQAGVGVDTQYF.

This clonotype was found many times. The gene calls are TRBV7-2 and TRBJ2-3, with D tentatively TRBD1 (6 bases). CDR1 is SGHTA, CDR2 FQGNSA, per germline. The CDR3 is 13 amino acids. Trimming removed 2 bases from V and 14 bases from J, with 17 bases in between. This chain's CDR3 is CASSLSSRSGVYF. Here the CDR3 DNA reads TGTGCCAGCAGCTTATCCTCCCGTTCAGGGGTGTATTTT.

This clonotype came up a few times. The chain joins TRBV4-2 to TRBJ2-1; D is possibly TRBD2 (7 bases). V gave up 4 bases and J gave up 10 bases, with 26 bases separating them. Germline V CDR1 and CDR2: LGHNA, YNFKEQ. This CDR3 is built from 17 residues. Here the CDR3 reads CASSPRVSAGATWEQFF. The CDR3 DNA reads TGTGCCAGCAGCCCCCGGGTAAGCGCGGGGGCCACCTGGGAGCAGTTCTTC.

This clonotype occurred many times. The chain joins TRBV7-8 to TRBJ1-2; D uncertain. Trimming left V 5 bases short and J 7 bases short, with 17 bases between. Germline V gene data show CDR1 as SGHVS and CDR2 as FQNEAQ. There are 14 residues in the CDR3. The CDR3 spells CASSPSESKGGYTF. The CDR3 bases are TGTGCCAGCAGCCCCTCTGAGTCGAAGGGTGGCTACACCTTC.

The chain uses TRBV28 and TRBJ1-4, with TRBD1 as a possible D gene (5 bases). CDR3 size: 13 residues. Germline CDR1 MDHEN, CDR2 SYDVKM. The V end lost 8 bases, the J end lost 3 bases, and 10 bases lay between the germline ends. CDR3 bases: TGTGCCAGCGGCGGGGGGGCTAATGAAAAACTGTTTTTT. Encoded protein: CASGGGANEKLFF.

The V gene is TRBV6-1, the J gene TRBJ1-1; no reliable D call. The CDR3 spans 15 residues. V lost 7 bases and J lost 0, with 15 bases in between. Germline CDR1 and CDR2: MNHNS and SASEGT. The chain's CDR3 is CASTRVGYMNTEAFF. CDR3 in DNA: TGTGCCAGCACAAGGGTAGGCTACATGAACACTGAAGCTTTCTTT.

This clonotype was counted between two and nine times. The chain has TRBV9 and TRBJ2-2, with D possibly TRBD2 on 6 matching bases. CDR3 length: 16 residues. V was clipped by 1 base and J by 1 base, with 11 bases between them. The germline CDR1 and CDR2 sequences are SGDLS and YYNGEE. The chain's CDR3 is CASSVSPGGNTGELFF. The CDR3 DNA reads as TGTGCCAGCAGCGTATCACCCGGGGGGAACACCGGGGAGCTGTTTTTT.

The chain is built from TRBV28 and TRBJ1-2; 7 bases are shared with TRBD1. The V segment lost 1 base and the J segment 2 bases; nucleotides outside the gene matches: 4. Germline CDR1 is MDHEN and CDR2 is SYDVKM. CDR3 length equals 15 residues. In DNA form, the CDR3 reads TGTGCCAGCAGTTTATCTACAGGGGCGAACTATGGCTACACCTTC. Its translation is CASSLSTGANYGYTF.

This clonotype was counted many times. CDR3 in DNA: TGCGCCAGCAGCTTCAGTTTTGGGAATGAAAAACTGTTTTTT. It specifies CASSFSFGNEKLFF. The genes are TRBV5-1 and TRBJ1-4; D gene unclear. Trimming left V 2 bases short and J 5 bases short, with 10 bases between. Germline values: CDR1 SGHRS, CDR2 YFSETQ. There are 14 residues in the CDR3.

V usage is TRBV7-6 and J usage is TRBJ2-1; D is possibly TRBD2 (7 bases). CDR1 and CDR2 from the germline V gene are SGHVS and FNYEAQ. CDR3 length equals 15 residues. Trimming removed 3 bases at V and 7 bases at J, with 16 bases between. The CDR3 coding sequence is TGTGCCAGCAGCTTGGGGGGGGCGATAGGAAATGAGCAGTTCTTC. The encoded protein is CASSLGGAIGNEQFF.

CDR3 in amino acids: CASSPRQDTDTQYF. CDR3 DNA sequence: TGTGCCAGCAGCCCCCGACAGGACACAGATACGCAGTATTTT. The chain combines TRBV7-3 with TRBJ2-3; a weak D match, TRBD1 (6 bases). Germline V lookup: CDR1 SGHTA, CDR2 FQGTGA. V lost 5 bases and J 2 bases, leaving 11 bases between the germline ends. This CDR3 spans 14 amino acids. Combining the CDR3 with reference TRBV7-3 and TRBJ2-3 gives the whole variable domain GAGVSQTPSNKVTEKGKYVELRCDPISGHTALYWYRQSLGQGPEFLIYFQGTGAADDSGLPNDRFFAVRPEGSVSTLKIQRTERGDSAVYLCASSPRQDTDTQYFGPGTRLTVL.

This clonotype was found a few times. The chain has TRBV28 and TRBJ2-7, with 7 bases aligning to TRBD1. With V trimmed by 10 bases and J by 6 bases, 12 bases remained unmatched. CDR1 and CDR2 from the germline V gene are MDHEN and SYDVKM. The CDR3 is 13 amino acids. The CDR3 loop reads CATSPTGQAEQYV. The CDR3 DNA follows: TGTGCCACCTCCCCGACAGGGCAAGCCGAGCAGTACGTC.

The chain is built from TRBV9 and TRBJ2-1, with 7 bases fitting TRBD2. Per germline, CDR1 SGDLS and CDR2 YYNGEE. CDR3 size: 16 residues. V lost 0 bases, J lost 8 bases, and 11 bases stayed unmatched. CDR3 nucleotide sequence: TGTGCCAGCAGCGTAGGAAGTCAGTTGGGAGGGGATGAGCAGTTCTTC. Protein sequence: CASSVGSQLGGDEQFF. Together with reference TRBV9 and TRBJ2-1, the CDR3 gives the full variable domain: DSGVTQTPKHLITATGQRVTLRCSPRSGDLSVYWYQQSLDQGLQFLIQYYNGEERAKGNILERFSAQQFPDLHSELNLSSLELGDSALYFCASSVGSQLGGDEQFFGPGTRLTVL.

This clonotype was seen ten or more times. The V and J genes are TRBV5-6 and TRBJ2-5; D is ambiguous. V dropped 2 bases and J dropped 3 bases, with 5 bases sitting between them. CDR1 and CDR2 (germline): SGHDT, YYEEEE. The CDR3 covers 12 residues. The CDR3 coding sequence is TGTGCCAGCAGCTTAATAGAAGAGACCCAGTACTTC. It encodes CASSLIEETQYF.

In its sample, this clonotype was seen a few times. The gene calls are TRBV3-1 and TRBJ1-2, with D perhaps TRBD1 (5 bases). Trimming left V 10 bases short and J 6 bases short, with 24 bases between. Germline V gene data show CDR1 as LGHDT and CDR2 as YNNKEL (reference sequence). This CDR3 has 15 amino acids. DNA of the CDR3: TGTGCCACCACCAGGGACCCGGGCAGGGAGAATGGCTACACCTTC. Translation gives CATTRDPGRENGYTF.